This paragraph covers one T cell receptor (beta chain) sequence. The data were taken from a study of T cell changes during pregnancy in multiple sclerosis. The CDR3 length is 16 residues. The germline CDR1 and CDR2 sequences are SGHVS and FQNEAQ. The ends lost 6 bases at V and 1 base at J; junction bases unmatched: 9. Clones were sequenced by immunoSEQ multiplex PCR, and TCRdb holds only the in-frame ones, with some missing. The data contain about 20,000 clones, around 89% of them singletons. The chain links TRBV7-8 to TRBJ2-5; TRBD2 agrees at 9 bases. Here the sequenced sample was CD8+ T cells from peripheral blood mononuclear cells, taken in the third trimester of pregnancy. The TCR was taken from a female donor in good health, enrolled as a control in a pregnancy study. CDR3: CASRPPSGGIQETQYF. The CDR3 DNA sequence: TGTGCCAGCAGGCCCCCGAGCGGGGGGATCCAAGAGACCCAGTACTTC. Together with reference TRBV7-8 and TRBJ2-5, the CDR3 gives the full variable domain: GAGVSQSPRYKVAKRGQDVALRCDPISGHVSLFWYQQALGQGPEFLTYFQNEAQLDKSGLPSDRFFAERPEGSVSTLKIQRTQQEDSAVYLCASRPPSGGIQETQYFGPGTRLLVL.